What follows are 28 T cell receptor beta chains derived from one specimen sequenced in a study of T cell responses to AZD1222 COVID-19 vaccine. Clones were sequenced by immunoSEQ multiplex PCR, and TCRdb holds only the in-frame ones, with some missing. The sample contains about 100,000 clones, 70% to 90% of which appear only once. Sample: peripheral blood, taken 28 days after the second AZD1222 dose. The origin of the receptors is an adult who received the AZD1222 COVID-19 vaccine.

This rearrangement joins TRBV5-1 to TRBJ2-5; weak D call: TRBD1 (5 bases). The ends were cut back, 1 base at V and 2 bases at J, with 6 bases in the middle. The length of the CDR3 is 13 residues. The germline V gene has CDR1 SGHRS and CDR2 YFSETQ. The CDR3 DNA sequence: TGCGCCAGCAGCTTGAGACAGCAAGAGACCCAGTACTTC. It encodes CASSLRQQETQYF.

The chain recombines TRBV6-5 with TRBJ1-2; D is ambiguous. This CDR3 region has 14 residues. V was trimmed by 4 bases and J by 7 bases, leaving 16 bases between them. In germline, CDR1 is MNHEY, CDR2 SVGAGI. CDR3 region: CASSSWWVIGGYTF. The CDR3 DNA follows: TGTGCCAGCAGTTCGTGGTGGGTCATCGGTGGCTACACCTTC.

The chain carries TRBV5-5 and TRBJ2-7; 9 positions agree with TRBD2. V gave up 2 bases and J gave up 0 bases; unmatched junction bases: 6. This CDR3 has 16 amino acids. The germline gives CDR1 SGHKS, CDR2 YYEKEE (reference sequence). In DNA form, the CDR3 reads TGTGCCAGCAGCTTACAGAGCGGGAGGAGCTCCTACGAGCAGTACTTC. This sequence encodes CASSLQSGRSSYEQYF.

Here the CDR3 reads CASSYVLAGGENEQFF. The CDR3 DNA sequence: TGTGCCAGCAGTTACGTCCTAGCGGGAGGAGAGAATGAGCAGTTCTTC. The chain uses TRBV28 and TRBJ2-1, with TRBD2 matching over 11 bases. The CDR3 contains 16 residues. The germline V gene has CDR1 MDHEN and CDR2 SYDVKM. Trimming removed 4 bases from V and 7 bases from J; junction bases left unmatched: 9.

The chain uses TRBV5-1 and TRBJ2-7, with a possible D match to TRBD1 (5 bases). Germline V gene lookup returns CDR1 SGHRS and CDR2 YFSETQ. With 0 bases removed from V and 6 bases from J, the gap between germline ends came to 10 bases. There are 13 residues in the CDR3. The CDR3 coding sequence is TGCGCCAGCAGCTTGGGTCAAGGGGCCGAGCAGTACTTC. Its protein is CASSLGQGAEQYF.

The rearrangement links TRBV18 to TRBJ2-7, with D uncertain. CDR1 and CDR2 from the germline V gene are KGHSH and LQKENI. The CDR3 is 12 amino acids. The V end lost 3 bases, the J end lost 4 bases, and 7 bases lay between the germline ends. CDR3 bases: TGTGCCAGCTCACCGCCCCCTTACGAGCAGTACTTC. The encoded protein is CASSPPPYEQYF. The entire variable domain, with the rest obtained from reference TRBV18 and TRBJ2-7, is as follows: NAGVMQNPRHLVRRRGQEARLRCSPMKGHSHVYWYRQLPEEGLKFMVYLQKENIIDESGMPKERFSAEFPKEGPSILRIQQVVRGDSAAYFCASSPPPYEQYFGPGTRLTVT.

The chain joins TRBV9 to TRBJ2-6, with 8 bases identical to TRBD1. This CDR3 contains 20 residues. Losses at the gene ends were 0 bases for V and 0 bases for J; bases not matched to a gene: 11. Germline assignment: CDR1 SGDLS and CDR2 YYNGEE. DNA for the CDR3: TGTGCCAGCAGCGTAGCTACGTCAACAGGGGGTTCCTCTGGGGCCAACGTCCTGACTTTC. Translating gives CASSVATSTGGSSGANVLTF.

V gene TRBV5-4 combines with J gene TRBJ2-4; no definite D call. The CDR3 covers 14 residues. Deletions cut 0 bases from V and 5 bases from J, with 9 bases between. CDR1 is SGHNT, CDR2 YYREEE, per germline (reference sequence). As DNA, the CDR3 is TGTGCCAGCAGCTTGGTTGGCCCGCAAAACATTCAGTACTTC. Its protein product is CASSLVGPQNIQYF.

V and J are TRBV7-9 and TRBJ1-2; D remains ambiguous. CDR1 SEHNR and CDR2 FQNEAQ come from the germline V gene (reference sequence). CDR3 size: 13 residues. The germline V and J ends were trimmed by 1 base and 3 bases, with 6 bases remaining between them. The CDR3 DNA reads TGTGCCAGCAGCTTAGGGGCAGACTATGGCTACACCTTC. This gives the protein CASSLGADYGYTF.

The chain couples TRBV5-1 to TRBJ2-2; 7 nucleotides agree with TRBD2. The CDR3 consists of 15 residues. Germline V gene data show CDR1 as SGHRS and CDR2 as YFSETQ. With 7 bases clipped from V and 6 bases from J, the junction kept 12 bases outside the gene matches. CDR3 DNA sequence: TGCGCCAGCTTGCGAGAGGGAGGGCCAGCCGGGGAGCTGTTTTTT. Translation: CASLREGGPAGELFF.

The chain uses TRBV7-9 and TRBJ2-2; 7 bases agree with TRBD1. The germline gives CDR1 SEHNR, CDR2 FQNEAQ (reference sequence). This CDR3 contains 17 residues. The trim removed 1 base at V and 4 bases at J, leaving 9 bases unmatched. This CDR3 is CASSLGPKGAITGELFF. The CDR3 DNA reads as TGTGCCAGCAGCTTAGGTCCGAAGGGGGCGATCACCGGGGAGCTGTTTTTT.

The chain uses TRBV29-1 and TRBJ2-2; tentatively, D is TRBD2 (6 bases). This CDR3 contains 14 residues. Trimming left V 3 bases short and J 4 bases short, with 12 bases between. CDR1 and CDR2 (germline): SQVTM, ANQGSEA. The CDR3 spells CSVDTGLTTGELFF. Written as DNA, the CDR3 is TGCAGCGTTGACACGGGACTGACCACCGGGGAGCTGTTTTTT.

The V and J genes are TRBV21-1 and TRBJ2-3; no DNA check was done on the table's D call, TRBD2. TRBV21-1 is described as a pseudogene. The CDR3 covers 19 residues. CDR3 loop: CAIRVPRLAKRPSTDTQYF. CDR3 coding DNA: TGTGCCATCCGAGTCCCACGACTAGCGAAACGTCCTAGCACAGATACGCAGTATTTT.

This clone was seen a few times. The chain recombines TRBV4-3 with TRBJ2-3; D might be TRBD2 (5 bases). This CDR3 contains 19 residues. Trimming took 0 bases from V and 6 from J, leaving 25 bases between them. CDR1 and CDR2 from the germline V gene are LGHNA and YSLEER. CDR3: CASSQDITVGVTPGDTQYF. For the CDR3, the DNA is TGCGCCAGCAGCCAAGATATTACAGTTGGGGTCACGCCGGGGGATACGCAGTATTTT.

The chain employs TRBV5-6 and TRBJ1-2, with D unclear. This CDR3 has 13 residues. With 1 base removed from V and 8 bases from J, the gap between germline ends came to 12 bases. Germline V gene lookup returns CDR1 SGHDT and CDR2 YYEEEE. CDR3: CASSLWDAEGYTF. CDR3 DNA: TGTGCCAGCAGCTTGTGGGATGCGGAAGGCTACACCTTC. The entire variable domain, with the rest obtained from reference TRBV5-6 and TRBJ1-2, is as follows: DAGVTQSPTHLIKTRGQQVTLRCSPKSGHDTVSWYQQALGQGPQFIFQYYEEEERQRGNFPDRFSGHQFPNYSSELNVNALLLGDSALYLCASSLWDAEGYTFGSGTRLTVV.

J is TRBJ2-5 and V is TRBV28; the D gene is possibly TRBD2 (6 bases). The CDR3 totals 15 residues. Trimming removed 2 bases from V and 2 bases from J, with 12 bases in between. Germline values: CDR1 MDHEN, CDR2 SYDVKM. DNA for the CDR3: TGTGCCAGCAGTTTAAGGGGTGCGGGGCAAGAGACCCAGTACTTC. It translates to CASSLRGAGQETQYF.

CDR3 sequence: CASSDRGRVTEAFF. CDR3 coding DNA: TGCGCCAGCAGTGACAGGGGGCGCGTCACTGAAGCTTTCTTT. This chain links TRBV10-2 with TRBJ1-1; the match to TRBD1 covers 8 bases. Germline CDR1 reads WSHSY; CDR2 reads SAAADI. The length of the CDR3 is 14 residues. V lost 3 bases, J lost 4 bases, and 4 bases stayed unmatched.

The V gene is TRBV29-1, the J gene TRBJ2-7, with TRBD2 matching over 8 bases. This CDR3 is 13 amino acids long. Germline V CDR1 and CDR2: SQVTM, ANQGSEA. Losses at the gene ends were 4 bases for V and 3 bases for J; bases not matched to a gene: 5. The CDR3 DNA is TGCAGCGTTGCGGGAGGGCCCAGCTACGAGCAGTACTTC. It translates to CSVAGGPSYEQYF.

J is TRBJ1-6 and V is TRBV2; no firm D call. V shed 11 bases and J shed 0 bases, with 11 bases lying between them. The germline CDR1 and CDR2 sequences are SNHLY and FYNNEI. The CDR3 is made up of 14 amino acids. DNA for the CDR3: TGTGCCGGACGTCCGGACTCCTATAATTCACCCCTCCACTTT. Protein sequence: CAGRPDSYNSPLHF.

V usage is TRBV11-1 and J usage is TRBJ1-1; D is unresolved. Trimming removed 4 bases at V and 4 bases at J, with 7 bases between. Germline V lookup: CDR1 SGHAT, CDR2 FQDESV (reference sequence). This CDR3 has 12 residues. DNA for the CDR3: TGTGCCAGCAGCTCGGGGAGCACTGAAGCTTTCTTT. It yields the protein CASSSGSTEAFF.

The V call is TRBV2, the J call TRBJ1-1, with a tentative D call TRBD1 (6 bases). The germline V gene encodes CDR1 SNHLY and CDR2 FYNNEI. V was trimmed by 6 bases and J by 4 bases, leaving 18 bases between them. The CDR3 spans 15 residues. The CDR3 loop reads CASREFDRMSTEAFF. CDR3 nucleotides: TGTGCCAGCAGGGAATTCGACAGGATGAGCACTGAAGCTTTCTTT.

The chain links TRBV29-1 to TRBJ1-2; D gene uncertain. The V gene lost 6 bases and the J gene lost 2 bases, with 13 bases spanning the gap. Germline V gene lookup returns CDR1 SQVTM and CDR2 ANQGSEA. The CDR3 has 13 residues. The CDR3 here is CSVRNSPNYGYTF. The DNA of the CDR3 is TGCAGCGTCCGGAACAGCCCCAACTATGGCTACACCTTC.

This clone has a handful of counts. The chain joins TRBV19 to TRBJ1-6, with D uncertain. The germline V gene has CDR1 LNHDA and CDR2 SQIVND (reference sequence). Trimming stripped 4 bases from V and 2 bases from J, with 0 bases between. This CDR3 has 12 residues. CDR3: CASSTYNSPLHF. The CDR3, as DNA: TGTGCCAGTAGTACCTATAATTCACCCCTCCACTTT.

This clone appeared a few times. The rearrangement links TRBV7-9 to TRBJ1-2; maybe TRBD1 (6 bases). V was cut by 5 bases and J by 7 bases, with 11 bases left in between. The CDR3 extends over 12 amino acids. The germline V gene has CDR1 SEHNR and CDR2 FQNEAQ (reference sequence). The chain's CDR3 is CASSREGGGYTF. The CDR3 DNA is TGTGCCAGCAGCAGAGAGGGGGGTGGCTACACCTTC.

V and J are TRBV2 and TRBJ2-7, with TRBD1 matching over 7 bases. With V trimmed by 4 bases and J by 6 bases, 9 bases remained unmatched. The germline V gene has CDR1 SNHLY and CDR2 FYNNEI. CDR3 length: 14 amino acids. CDR3 loop: CASSANRGFLEQYF. The CDR3 bases are TGTGCCAGCAGTGCAAACAGGGGATTCCTCGAGCAGTACTTC.

The rearrangement joins TRBV9 to TRBJ1-1; 7 nucleotides match TRBD1. V dropped 3 bases and J dropped 1; count of bases not matched to a gene: 3. The germline V gene has CDR1 SGDLS and CDR2 YYNGEE. The CDR3 runs to 14 residues. The CDR3 is CASSAHRGNTEAFF. As DNA, the CDR3 is TGTGCCAGCAGCGCCCACAGGGGGAACACTGAAGCTTTCTTT.

The chain employs TRBV5-1 and TRBJ2-1; D remains unclear. The CDR3 length is 13 residues. V dropped 1 base and J dropped 5 bases, with 7 bases sitting between them. CDR1 SGHRS and CDR2 YFSETQ come from the germline V gene. The CDR3 nucleotides read TGCGCCAGCAGCTTGCAGCCGAACAATGAGCAGTTCTTC. Amino acids: CASSLQPNNEQFF. Full variable domain (missing parts from reference TRBV5-1 and TRBJ2-1): KAGVTQTPRYLIKTRGQQVTLSCSPISGHRSVSWYQQTPGQGLQFLFEYFSETQRNKGNFPGRFSGRQFSNSRSEMNVSTLELGDSALYLCASSLQPNNEQFFGPGTRLTVL.

V and J are TRBV7-8 and TRBJ1-3, with D uncertain. V was shortened by 1 base and J by 2 bases, with 3 bases between the two germline ends. Germline CDR1 reads SGHVS; CDR2 reads FQNEAQ. The CDR3 is 13 amino acids. The CDR3 sequence: CASSLGAGNTIYF. Written as DNA, the CDR3 is TGTGCCAGCAGCTTAGGGGCTGGAAACACCATATATTTT.